What follows are 20 T cell receptor beta chains derived from one specimen sequenced in a study of T cell repertoires in cytomegalovirus infection. TCRdb re-called the reads through MiXCR, storing one row per CDR3 protein. The table shows roughly 500,000 distinct CDR3 sequences, with about 15% occurring only once. Material: CD8+ T cells from PBMCs. The receptors shown here come from a human donor in good health (CMV status not recorded). Some clones in this sample may be carry-over from other donors' samples.

This clonotype was counted between two and nine times. The chain employs TRBV3-1 and TRBJ1-5; D might be TRBD1 (5 bases). The CDR3 consists of 15 residues. Germline-derived CDR1 and CDR2 are LGHDT and YNNKEL (reference sequence). V dropped 3 bases and J dropped 4 bases, with 13 bases sitting between them. The chain's CDR3 is CASSQEGTPNQPQHF. As DNA, the CDR3 is TGTGCCAGCAGCCAGGAAGGGACCCCAAATCAGCCCCAGCATTTT.

This chain joins TRBV7-9 and TRBJ1-1, with TRBD1 as a possible D gene (5 bases). The CDR3 consists of 16 residues. The V gene's germline CDR1 is SEHNR and CDR2 FQNEAQ (reference sequence). Trimming took 1 base from V and 3 from J, leaving 15 bases between them. The CDR3 here is CASSLESPGPYTEAFF. The CDR3 nucleotides read TGTGCCAGCAGCTTAGAGTCTCCGGGACCTTACACTGAAGCTTTCTTT.

This clonotype was observed at least ten times. V gene TRBV7-9 combines with J gene TRBJ2-5; TRBD2 aligns across 15 bases. Germline assignment: CDR1 SEHNR and CDR2 FQNEAQ (reference sequence). J lost 4 bases, V lost 4 bases, and 4 bases had no gene match. The CDR3 consists of 16 residues. CDR3 sequence (DNA): TGTGCCAGCAGCTCCAGGACTAGCGGGAGGGGAGAGACCCAGTACTTC. Its translation is CASSSRTSGRGETQYF.

V gene TRBV12-3 or TRBV12-4 combines with J gene TRBJ1-2; 7 bases fit TRBD1. After removal of 5 bases from V and 0 bases from J, the junction contained 6 bases not matched to a gene. The CDR3 is made up of 15 amino acids. The CDR3 sequence: CASSPWDSANYGYTF. The CDR3 bases are TGTGCCAGCAGTCCTTGGGACAGCGCTAACTATGGCTACACCTTC.

The chain couples TRBV25-1 to TRBJ1-6; 9 nucleotides line up with TRBD1. CDR1 and CDR2 (germline): MGHDK, SYGVNS. V trimming: 8 bases; J trimming: 10 bases; junction bases outside the gene matches: 6. The CDR3 runs 13 residues. CDR3 nucleotide sequence: TGTGCCAGCTCAGACAGGGGGTACTCACCCCTCCACTTT. It is translated as CASSDRGYSPLHF.

The CDR3 coding sequence is TGTGCCTCAGAGTCGGGACAGGGGCCAGATACGCAGTATTTT. Protein: CASESGQGPDTQYF. The chain couples TRBV24-1 to TRBJ2-3; 10 bases line up with TRBD1. CDR3 length: 14 residues. The V and J ends lost 12 bases and 4 bases, in that order; junction bases with no gene match: 9. Germline V gives CDR1 KGHDR, CDR2 SFDVKD.

This clonotype was observed a few times. The chain joins TRBV20-1 to TRBJ2-7; D may correspond to TRBD1 or TRBD2 (5 bases each). CDR1 and CDR2 from the germline V gene are DFQATT and SNEGSKA (reference sequence). V lost 2 bases and J lost 2, with 10 bases in between. The CDR3 length is 13 residues. This chain's CDR3 is CSARRDLPYEQYF. CDR3 bases: TGCAGTGCTAGACGGGACCTACCCTACGAGCAGTACTTC.

This clonotype was observed a few times. This chain uses TRBV10-3 with TRBJ2-1, with 13 positions matching TRBD2. The V segment lost 3 bases and the J segment 5 bases; nucleotides outside the gene matches: 4. Germline CDR1 ENHRY, CDR2 SYGVKD. The CDR3 length is 16 residues. CDR3 sequence (DNA): TGTGCCATCAGTGAAGTACTAGCGGGAGGGGACAATGAGCAGTTCTTC. Residues: CAISEVLAGGDNEQFF.

Ten or more counts support this clonotype. The rearrangement uses TRBV27 and TRBJ1-6; D call uncertain. The germline V and J ends were trimmed by 5 bases and 7 bases, with 15 bases remaining between them. This CDR3 has 15 residues. CDR1 and CDR2 (germline): MNHEY, SMNVEV (reference sequence). DNA of the CDR3: TGTGCCAGCAGTATCGGGCCGGCAGCCAATTCACCCCTCCACTTT. Protein product: CASSIGPAANSPLHF.

Only a few counts were recorded for this clonotype. The chain employs TRBV4-2 and TRBJ2-4; 10 nucleotides match TRBD2. Germline V gene lookup returns CDR1 LGHNA and CDR2 YNFKEQ. Trimming took 1 base from V and 3 from J; bases not matched to a gene: 3. The CDR3 extends over 16 amino acids. CDR3 nucleotide sequence: TGTGCCAGCAGCCAAGCCAGCGGGAGGGACAAAAACATTCAGTACTTC. Translating gives CASSQASGRDKNIQYF.

The chain joins TRBV2 to TRBJ2-1; TRBD1 aligns across 8 bases. CDR1 and CDR2 from the germline V gene are SNHLY and FYNNEI. The CDR3 runs to 18 residues. The V segment lost 2 bases and the J segment 4 bases; nucleotides outside the gene matches: 13. The CDR3 DNA reads TGTGCCAGCAGTGAACTTGTGCGGACACAGGGGGAATACAATGAGCAGTTCTTC. Its protein product is CASSELVRTQGEYNEQFF.

At least ten counts were recorded for this clonotype. The chain uses TRBV7-9 and TRBJ2-1; 11 bases are a match to TRBD2. V shed 8 bases and J 12 bases; nucleotides not matched to a gene: 9. From germline, CDR1 is SEHNR and CDR2 FQNEAQ (reference sequence). The CDR3 covers 13 residues. The CDR3 DNA follows: TGTGCCAGCCGACTAGCGGGGCCTGTTGGGCAGTTCTTC. Residues: CASRLAGPVGQFF.

This sequence joins TRBV5-4 and TRBJ2-7, with D perhaps TRBD1 (6 bases). Germline assignment: CDR1 SGHNT and CDR2 YYREEE (reference sequence). The V end was cut by 4 bases, the J end by 6 bases, with 17 bases between. This CDR3 is 14 amino acids long. DNA for the CDR3: TGTGCCAGCAGCGGGATGTGGGCACAGGGCGAGCAGTACTTC. It encodes CASSGMWAQGEQYF.

In its sample, this clonotype was seen many times. The chain links TRBV28 to TRBJ1-1, with D maybe TRBD1 (6 bases). The CDR3 sequence is 12 residues long. V was clipped by 3 bases and J by 9 bases, with 11 bases between them. CDR1 and CDR2 (germline): MDHEN, SYDVKM. The CDR3 DNA sequence: TGTGCCAGCAGTTTGTGGGACAAAAAAGCTTTCTTT. Translated: CASSLWDKKAFF.

This clonotype was observed many times. V gene TRBV7-8 combines with J gene TRBJ1-2, with D possibly matching TRBD1 (6 bases). Between the trimmed V and J ends, which lost 3 bases and 4 bases, there was a span of 12 bases. This CDR3 is 14 amino acids long. CDR1 SGHVS and CDR2 FQNEAQ come from the germline V gene. The CDR3 DNA reads TGTGCCAGCAGCTTGGGGGGGGCCGGCTATGGCTACACCTTC. Translation gives CASSLGGAGYGYTF.

This clonotype has ten or more counts. V and J are TRBV7-3 and TRBJ1-1; tentative D call: TRBD1 (5 bases). Trimming removed 0 bases from V and 0 bases from J, with 8 bases in between. CDR1 and CDR2 from the germline V gene are SGHTA and FQGTGA. CDR3 length: 15 amino acids. DNA for the CDR3: TGTGCCAGCAGCTTAACGACAGAGATGAACACTGAAGCTTTCTTT. It specifies CASSLTTEMNTEAFF.

This clonotype was observed many times. Compared with germline, one end of the junction differs, possibly owing to a read error. The chain has TRBV7-3 and TRBJ2-7, with 7 nucleotides matching TRBD2. From germline, CDR1 is SGHTA and CDR2 FQGTGA. The length of the CDR3 is 13 residues. The CDR3 region is CASSLTSSNEQYF. For the CDR3, the DNA is TGTGCCAGCAGCCTGACTAGCTCCAACGAGCAGTACTTC.

This clonotype was observed many times. The rearrangement joins TRBV6-1 to TRBJ1-1; perhaps TRBD1 as D (6 bases). The CDR3 consists of 12 residues. Deletions cut 6 bases from V and 6 bases from J, with 11 bases between. Germline V gene sequence: CDR1 MNHNS, CDR2 SASEGT. This CDR3 is CASSEGGPEAFF. The DNA for the CDR3 is TGTGCCAGCAGCGAGGGGGGGCCTGAAGCTTTCTTT.

The chain couples TRBV30 to TRBJ2-1, with D maybe TRBD2 (6 bases). The CDR3 has 15 amino acids. CDR1 is GTSNPN, CDR2 SVGIG, per germline (reference sequence). Trimming cost V 0 bases and J 6 bases, with 15 bases left between them. CDR3 loop: CAWSVLGTLGNEQFF. The CDR3 DNA reads TGTGCCTGGAGTGTACTAGGGACTCTTGGCAATGAGCAGTTCTTC.

This clonotype has at least ten counts. This sequence joins TRBV12-5 and TRBJ2-5, with 8 bases matching TRBD1. With 1 base clipped from V and 5 bases from J, the junction kept 9 bases outside the gene matches. Germline values: CDR1 LGHNT, CDR2 FRNRAP. This CDR3 is 16 amino acids long. The CDR3 region has the DNA TGTGCTAGTGGTTTGGGGGACAGGATGGTCGGGGAGACCCAGTACTTC. Translation gives CASGLGDRMVGETQYF.